These 29 T cell receptor beta chains originate from one sample sequenced in a study of regulatory T cells in long-lasting Graves disease. Time point denoted: newly diagnosed GD, antithyroid drugs for less than 3 months. Scientists built the TCR library using RNA that was extracted from PBMCs. CDR3-region Arm-PCR and iRepertoire HTBI primers produced the TCR beta libraries. MiXCR was run by TCRdb on the multiplex PCR reads, yielding one entry per CDR3 protein. The table includes 200,000 to 250,000 distinct CDR3 sequences, over 20% detected once. Sequences were derived from peripheral blood mononuclear cells (PBMCs), sampled at new diagnosis, from a patient treated with antithyroid drugs. Receptors were obtained from a female donor with Graves disease.

This clonotype was picked up many times. V usage is TRBV5-1 and J usage is TRBJ2-1; TRBD2 matches at 9 bases. The CDR3 contains 17 residues. After removal of 3 bases from V and 7 bases from J, the junction contained 14 bases not matched to a gene. Germline CDR1 SGHRS, CDR2 YFSETQ. CDR3 in DNA: TGCGCCAGCAGCTCGATTTGGCGGGGGGGGCTAGGTAATGAGCAGTTCTTC. This encodes CASSSIWRGGLGNEQFF.

This clonotype came up many times. The J gene is TRBJ2-1, the V gene TRBV20-1; 7 nucleotides match TRBD1. Trimming cost V 0 bases and J 6 bases; bases outside gene matches: 8. Germline V CDR1 and CDR2: DFQATT, SNEGSKA (reference sequence). The CDR3 loop spans 15 amino acids. CDR3 protein: CSARDSGQFFNEQFF. The CDR3 DNA reads as TGCAGTGCTAGAGATTCGGGACAGTTTTTCAATGAGCAGTTCTTC.

In this sample, this clonotype turned up a few times. The rearrangement uses TRBV5-1 and TRBJ1-1; maybe TRBD1 (5 bases). Germline lookup yields CDR1 SGHRS and CDR2 YFSETQ. The CDR3 is made up of 12 amino acids. V lost 2 bases and J 7 bases, leaving 9 bases between the germline ends. The CDR3 loop reads CASSLVGVEAFF. CDR3 in DNA: TGCGCCAGCAGCTTAGTGGGGGTTGAAGCTTTCTTT.

This clonotype was recorded many times. CDR3 protein: CSARATTRQSTDTQYF. CDR3 coding DNA: TGCAGTGCTAGAGCTACCACTAGACAGAGCACAGATACGCAGTATTTT. V and J are TRBV20-1 and TRBJ2-3; the D gene could be TRBD1 or TRBD2 (5 bases each). Germline V CDR1 and CDR2: DFQATT, SNEGSKA (reference sequence). The CDR3 is 16 residues long. V was clipped by 1 base and J by 0 bases, with 14 bases between them.

The chain uses TRBV4-3 and TRBJ2-7; D is tentatively TRBD1 or TRBD2 (5 bases each). Germline values: CDR1 LGHNA, CDR2 YSLEER. The CDR3 covers 16 residues. Trimming cost V 1 base and J 4 bases, with 17 bases left between them. The CDR3 DNA sequence: TGCGCCAGCAGCCAAGTCGGAGGTGGGGCTTCGTACGAGCAGTACTTC. This sequence encodes CASSQVGGGASYEQYF.

The genes are TRBV5-4 and TRBJ2-1; the match to TRBD2 covers 8 bases. Germline V gene sequence: CDR1 SGHNT, CDR2 YYREEE (reference sequence). The CDR3 runs to 13 residues. Germline trimming cut 3 bases from V and 9 bases from J; bases unmatched to any gene: 5. The DNA for the CDR3 is TGTGCCAGCAGCTGGACTAGCTTTGGTGAGCAGTTCTTC. Translated, it gives CASSWTSFGEQFF.

This clonotype was seen ten or more times. The gene calls are TRBV7-2 and TRBJ1-1; no definite D call. The CDR3 has 14 amino acids. Germline CDR1 is SGHTA and CDR2 is FQGNSA. Trimming cost V 3 bases and J 5 bases, with 13 bases left between them. The CDR3 loop reads CASSFRSGWTEAFF. The CDR3, as DNA: TGTGCCAGCAGCTTTCGCTCGGGGTGGACTGAAGCTTTCTTT.

As to this clonotype: A far larger clone is just one base off, so this is likely a read error. The V and J genes are TRBV5-5 and TRBJ2-3; 8 bases line up with TRBD1. The CDR3 has 15 residues. Germline CDR1 reads SGHKS; CDR2 reads YYEKEE (reference sequence). Trimming cost V 4 bases and J 4 bases; bases outside gene matches: 8. The CDR3 region has the DNA TGTGCCAGCAGCACAGGGGGGTCCGAAGCAGATACGCAGTATTTT. The encoded protein is CASSTGGSEADTQYF. Looking up the rest from reference TRBV5-5 and TRBJ2-3 gives the full variable domain: DAGVTQSPTHLIKTRGQQVTLRCSPISGHKSVSWYQQVLGQGPQFIFQYYEKEERGRGNFPDRFSARQFPNYSSELNVNALLLGDSALYLCASSTGGSEADTQYFGPGTRLTVL.

This clonotype occurred many times. The V gene is TRBV10-3, the J gene TRBJ1-2, with D unclear. With 0 bases removed from V and 4 bases from J, the gap between germline ends came to 6 bases. Per the germline V gene, CDR1 is ENHRY and CDR2 is SYGVKD. The CDR3 loop spans 13 amino acids. The DNA for the CDR3 is TGTGCCATCAGTGAGTCAGGACTCTATGGCTACACCTTC. Translation gives CAISESGLYGYTF.

This clonotype was found many times. V gene TRBV7-2 combines with J gene TRBJ1-1; D not resolved. The length of the CDR3 is 12 residues. In germline, CDR1 is SGHTA, CDR2 FQGNSA. With 3 bases removed from V and 6 bases from J, the gap between germline ends came to 8 bases. In DNA form, the CDR3 reads TGTGCCAGCAGCTTCGATGCCCCTGAAGCTTTCTTT. This translates into CASSFDAPEAFF.

This clonotype has a count of ten or more. CDR3 coding DNA: TGTGCCAGTAGTACCCCCAGGACTACGAGCTCCTACAATGAGCAGTTCTTC. As protein: CASSTPRTTSSYNEQFF. The chain employs TRBV19 and TRBJ2-1, with TRBD2 as a possible D gene (6 bases). In germline, CDR1 is LNHDA, CDR2 SQIVND (reference sequence). CDR3 length: 17 amino acids. V was clipped by 4 bases and J by 0 bases, with 16 bases between them. The full variable domain, with the rest looked up from reference TRBV19 and TRBJ2-1, is DGGITQSPKYLFRKEGQNVTLSCEQNLNHDAMYWYRQDPGQGLRLIYYSQIVNDFQKGDIAEGYSVSREKKESFPLTVTSAQKNPTAFYLCASSTPRTTSSYNEQFFGPGTRLTVL.

This clonotype was recorded once. The chain joins TRBV28 to TRBJ2-5; 8 bases fit TRBD1. CDR1 MDHEN and CDR2 SYDVKM come from the germline V gene. The V gene end was trimmed by 7 bases and the J gene end by 5 bases; junction bases not matched to a gene: 15. The CDR3 sequence is 16 residues long. This chain's CDR3 is CASTPIRRGRRETQYF. The CDR3 coding sequence is TGTGCCAGCACCCCAATCCGCAGGGGGCGACGGGAGACCCAGTACTTC.

The chain joins TRBV19 to TRBJ1-2, with unresolved D. V gave up 1 base and J gave up 4 bases, with 7 bases separating them. There are 13 residues in the CDR3. Looked up from germline, CDR1 is LNHDA and CDR2 is SQIVND (reference sequence). CDR3 loop: CASSIGAPYGYTF. CDR3 sequence (DNA): TGTGCCAGTAGTATAGGGGCCCCCTATGGCTACACCTTC.

The sample holds many counts of this clonotype. The rearrangement uses TRBV3-1 and TRBJ2-1, with D possibly being TRBD2 (5 bases). The CDR3 contains 12 residues. The V gene's germline CDR1 is LGHDT and CDR2 YNNKEL (reference sequence). V shed 4 bases and J shed 12 bases, with 13 bases lying between them. The CDR3 here is CASSLRERGQFF. CDR3 sequence (DNA): TGTGCCAGCAGCCTCCGGGAAAGAGGGCAGTTCTTC.

This clonotype was seen more than once but under ten times. The chain recombines TRBV5-1 with TRBJ1-5, with 7 bases identical to TRBD1. The germline CDR1 and CDR2 sequences are SGHRS and YFSETQ. This CDR3 contains 14 residues. V dropped 4 bases and J dropped 4; count of bases not matched to a gene: 5. The CDR3 coding sequence is TGCGCCAGCAGCCTGGGACAGAAGAATCAGCCCCAGCATTTT. Translated, it gives CASSLGQKNQPQHF.

This clonotype showed up many times. V usage is TRBV28 and J usage is TRBJ1-2; D is unclear. The ends were cut back, 3 bases at V and 7 bases at J, with 15 bases in the middle. The length of the CDR3 is 14 residues. Looked up from germline, CDR1 is MDHEN and CDR2 is SYDVKM. As DNA, the CDR3 is TGTGCCAGCAGTTTTCCCCCGGGATTGAGTGGCTACACCTTC. This sequence encodes CASSFPPGLSGYTF.

Comment on this clonotype: Mismatch with germline at one junction end may stem from a read error. This chain links TRBV7-9 with TRBJ2-7; tentative D call: TRBD1 (6 bases). The CDR3 extends over 12 amino acids. Germline lookup yields CDR1 SEHNR and CDR2 FQNEAQ (reference sequence). The CDR3, as DNA: TGTACCAGCAGCCAGGGGTCTTACGAGCAGTACTTC. It specifies CTSSQGSYEQYF.

The chain carries TRBV19 and TRBJ1-5; 7 nucleotides align to TRBD1. Trimming at V came to 9 bases and at J to 4 bases, leaving 9 bases not matched to a gene. Germline V gives CDR1 LNHDA, CDR2 SQIVND (reference sequence). This CDR3 contains 14 residues. The CDR3, as DNA: TGTGCCAGCAGGGGGGGGGCAATTAATCAGCCCCAGCATTTT. This translates into CASRGGAINQPQHF.

This clonotype showed up many times. The chain joins TRBV20-1 to TRBJ2-5; D not resolved. Trimming removed 3 bases from V and 5 bases from J, with 10 bases in between. This CDR3 has 12 residues. Germline assignment: CDR1 DFQATT and CDR2 SNEGSKA (reference sequence). The CDR3 sequence: CSASLAQETQYF. As DNA, the CDR3 is TGCAGTGCTAGTTTGGCGCAGGAGACCCAGTACTTC.

This clonotype was counted once. It is likely a read error: a sequence one base away is far more abundant. The V call is TRBV6-9, the J call TRBJ2-7; no definite D call. This CDR3 comprises 14 residues. The germline gives CDR1 MNHGY, CDR2 SVAAGI. Written as DNA, the CDR3 is TGTGCCAGCAGTTCCGCCTTGACCTACGTCGGGCAGCACTTC. It specifies CASSSALTYVGQHF.

In its sample, this clonotype was seen many times. The V and J genes are TRBV20-1 and TRBJ2-1; a possible D gene is TRBD2 (6 bases). The length of the CDR3 is 14 residues. CDR1 is DFQATT, CDR2 SNEGSKA, per germline (reference sequence). V was cut by 4 bases and J by 8 bases, with 18 bases left in between. Here the CDR3 reads CSATHLVAADEQFF. The CDR3, as DNA: TGCAGTGCTACCCACCTGGTAGCGGCGGATGAGCAGTTCTTC.

There are a few counts of this clonotype. The chain is built from TRBV20-1 and TRBJ2-4; perhaps TRBD2 as D (6 bases). Trimming stripped 3 bases from V and 2 bases from J, with 14 bases between. CDR1 and CDR2 (germline): DFQATT, SNEGSKA (reference sequence). This CDR3 contains 15 residues. CDR3 DNA sequence: TGCAGTGCTAGGGAGGGCAGTTGGACCAAAAACATTCAGTACTTC. This encodes CSAREGSWTKNIQYF.

This clonotype has just a few counts. The chain has TRBV10-3 and TRBJ1-1, with 7 bases matching TRBD1. Trimming cost V 4 bases and J 6 bases; bases outside gene matches: 5. Germline V gene data show CDR1 as ENHRY and CDR2 as SYGVKD. This CDR3 has 13 amino acids. The CDR3 loop is CAISGQGMAEAFF. DNA for the CDR3: TGTGCCATCAGTGGACAGGGTATGGCTGAAGCTTTCTTT.

In this sample, this clonotype turned up many times. This chain uses TRBV6-1 with TRBJ1-5, with unresolved D. This CDR3 contains 14 residues. Germline CDR1 reads MNHNS; CDR2 reads SASEGT. V was cut by 8 bases and J by 3 bases, with 14 bases left in between. This CDR3 reads CASFDRNTNQPQHF. Written as DNA, the CDR3 is TGTGCCAGCTTTGATAGAAATACCAATCAGCCCCAGCATTTT.

This clonotype was seen many times. The rearrangement joins TRBV6-1 to TRBJ2-5; D might be TRBD1 or TRBD2, each matching 5 bases. V lost 7 bases to trimming and J lost 5 bases, with 14 bases between them. The CDR3 consists of 13 residues. Germline CDR1 and CDR2: MNHNS and SASEGT. CDR3 residues: CASIPGPGETQYF. DNA of the CDR3: TGTGCCAGCATCCCGGGACCCGGGGAGACCCAGTACTTC.

This chain joins TRBV29-1 and TRBJ2-2, with a weak D call TRBD1 (5 bases). In germline, CDR1 is SQVTM, CDR2 ANQGSEA. The CDR3 sequence is 14 residues long. The V and J ends lost 4 bases and 1 base respectively, with 10 bases between them. As DNA, the CDR3 is TGCAGCGTTGCGTCAACAGGGAACACCGGGGAGCTGTTTTTT. Its protein product is CSVASTGNTGELFF.

This clonotype came up many times. V gene TRBV11-2 combines with J gene TRBJ1-2, with D perhaps TRBD1 (6 bases). Germline CDR1 is SGHAT and CDR2 is FQNNGV. The CDR3 has 14 residues. With 5 bases removed from V and 7 bases from J, the gap between germline ends came to 17 bases. CDR3 DNA sequence: TGTGCCAGCAGCCCCTCAACAGGGAAACGTGGCTACACCTTC. It yields the protein CASSPSTGKRGYTF.

In its sample, this clonotype was seen many times. This chain joins TRBV12-3 or TRBV12-4 and TRBJ1-5, with D hard to call. CDR3 length equals 12 residues. V gave up 6 bases and J gave up 4 bases, with 7 bases separating them. CDR3: CASRYGNQPQHF. Here the CDR3 DNA reads TGTGCCAGCAGGTACGGGAATCAGCCCCAGCATTTT.

This clonotype was counted many times. The chain uses TRBV5-1 and TRBJ2-7; no definite D call. Germline CDR1 SGHRS, CDR2 YFSETQ. V lost 7 bases and J lost 2, with 16 bases in between. CDR3 length: 14 residues. The CDR3 region has the DNA TGCGCCAGCTCTCCCCAAGCGAGTACCTACGAGCAGTACTTC. This sequence encodes CASSPQASTYEQYF. The entire variable domain, with the rest obtained from reference TRBV5-1 and TRBJ2-7, is as follows: KAGVTQTPRYLIKTRGQQVTLSCSPISGHRSVSWYQQTPGQGLQFLFEYFSETQRNKGNFPGRFSGRQFSNSRSEMNVSTLELGDSALYLCASSPQASTYEQYFGPGTRLTVT.